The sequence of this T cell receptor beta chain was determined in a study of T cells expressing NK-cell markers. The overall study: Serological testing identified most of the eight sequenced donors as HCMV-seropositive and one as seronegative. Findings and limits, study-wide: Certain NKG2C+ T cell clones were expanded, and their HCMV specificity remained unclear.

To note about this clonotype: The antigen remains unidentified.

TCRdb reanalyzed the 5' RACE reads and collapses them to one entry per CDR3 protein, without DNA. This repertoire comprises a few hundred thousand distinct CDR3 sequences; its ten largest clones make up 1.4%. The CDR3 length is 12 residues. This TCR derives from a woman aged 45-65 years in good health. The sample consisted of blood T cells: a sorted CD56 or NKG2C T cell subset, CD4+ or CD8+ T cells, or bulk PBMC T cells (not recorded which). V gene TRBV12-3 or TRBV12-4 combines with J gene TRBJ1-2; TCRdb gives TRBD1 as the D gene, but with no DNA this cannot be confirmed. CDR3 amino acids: CASSRPGQGYTF.